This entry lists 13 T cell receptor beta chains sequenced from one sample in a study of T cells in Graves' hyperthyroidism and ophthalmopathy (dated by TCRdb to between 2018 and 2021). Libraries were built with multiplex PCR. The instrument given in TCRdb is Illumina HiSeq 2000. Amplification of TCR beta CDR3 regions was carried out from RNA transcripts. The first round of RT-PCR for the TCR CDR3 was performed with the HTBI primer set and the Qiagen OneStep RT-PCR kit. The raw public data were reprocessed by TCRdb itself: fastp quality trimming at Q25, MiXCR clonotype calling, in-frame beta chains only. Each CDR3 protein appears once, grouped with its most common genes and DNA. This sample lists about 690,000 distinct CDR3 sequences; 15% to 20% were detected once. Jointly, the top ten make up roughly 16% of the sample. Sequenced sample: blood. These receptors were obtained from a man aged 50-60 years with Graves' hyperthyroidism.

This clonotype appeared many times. CDR3 sequence reads: CSAKGPTNTEAFF. CDR3 DNA: TGCAGTGCCAAGGGACCGACGAACACTGAAGCTTTCTTT. J is TRBJ1-1 and V is TRBV20-1; a possible D gene is TRBD1 (5 bases). The CDR3 has 13 residues. The germline CDR1 and CDR2 sequences are DFQATT and SNEGSKA (reference sequence). The V gene lost 6 bases and the J gene lost 1 base, with 12 bases spanning the gap.

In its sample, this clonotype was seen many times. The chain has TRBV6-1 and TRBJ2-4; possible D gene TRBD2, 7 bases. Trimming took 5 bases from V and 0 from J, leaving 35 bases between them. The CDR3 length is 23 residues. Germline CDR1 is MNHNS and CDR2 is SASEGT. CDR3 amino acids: CASSPRGGRLAAQGGLAKNIQYF. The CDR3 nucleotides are TGTGCCAGCAGTCCTAGGGGGGGGCGGCTAGCGGCCCAGGGAGGTTTAGCCAAAAACATTCAGTACTTC.

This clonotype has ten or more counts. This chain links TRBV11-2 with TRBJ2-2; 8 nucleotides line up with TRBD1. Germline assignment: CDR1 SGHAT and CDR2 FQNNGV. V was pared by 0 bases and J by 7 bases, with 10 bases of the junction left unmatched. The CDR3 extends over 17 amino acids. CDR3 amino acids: CASSLDLWTGRSGELFF. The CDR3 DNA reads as TGTGCCAGCAGCTTAGATTTATGGACAGGGCGTAGCGGGGAGCTGTTTTTT.

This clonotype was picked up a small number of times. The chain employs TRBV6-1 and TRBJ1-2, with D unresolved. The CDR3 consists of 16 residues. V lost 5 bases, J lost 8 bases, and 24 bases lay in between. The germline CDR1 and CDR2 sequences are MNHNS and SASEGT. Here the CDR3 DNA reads TGTGCCAGCAGTCGAAATCCGACGGGAGGGTTTTACGGCTACACCTTC. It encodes CASSRNPTGGFYGYTF.

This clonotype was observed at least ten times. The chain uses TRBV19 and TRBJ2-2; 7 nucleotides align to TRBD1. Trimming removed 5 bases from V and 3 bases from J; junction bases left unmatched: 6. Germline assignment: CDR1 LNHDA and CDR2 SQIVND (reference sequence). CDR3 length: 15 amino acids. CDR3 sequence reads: CASSAETGYTGELFF. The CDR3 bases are TGTGCCAGTAGTGCAGAGACAGGGTACACCGGGGAGCTGTTTTTT.

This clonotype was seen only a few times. The DNA of the CDR3 is TGTGCCAGCAACTTGCTAGCGGGAGACTACAATGAGCAGTTCTTC. The encoded protein is CASNLLAGDYNEQFF. This chain uses TRBV7-3 with TRBJ2-1; TRBD2 agrees at 10 bases. The germline CDR1 and CDR2 sequences are SGHTA and FQGTGA. Trimming at V came to 7 bases and at J to 3 bases, leaving 6 bases not matched to a gene. The CDR3 sequence is 15 residues long.

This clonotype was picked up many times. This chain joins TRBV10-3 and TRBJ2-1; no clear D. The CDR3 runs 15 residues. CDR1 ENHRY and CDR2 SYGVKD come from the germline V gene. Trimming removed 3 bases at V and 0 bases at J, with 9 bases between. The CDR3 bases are TGTGCCATCAGTGAACCCTCCAGCTCCTACAATGAGCAGTTCTTC. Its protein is CAISEPSSSYNEQFF.

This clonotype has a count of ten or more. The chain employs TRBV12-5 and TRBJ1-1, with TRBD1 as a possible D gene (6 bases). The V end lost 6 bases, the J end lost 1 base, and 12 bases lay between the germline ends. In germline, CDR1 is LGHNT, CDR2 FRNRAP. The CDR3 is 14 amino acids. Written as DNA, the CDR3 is TGTGCTAGTGGGGACGGGGGCCAGAACACTGAAGCTTTCTTT. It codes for CASGDGGQNTEAFF.

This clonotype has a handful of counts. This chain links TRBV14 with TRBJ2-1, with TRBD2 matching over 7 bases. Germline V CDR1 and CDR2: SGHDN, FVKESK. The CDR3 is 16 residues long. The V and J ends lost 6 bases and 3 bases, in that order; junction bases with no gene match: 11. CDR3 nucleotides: TGTGCCAGCAGGGAAGCGGGACGGGGGGACTACAATGAGCAGTTCTTC. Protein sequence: CASREAGRGDYNEQFF.

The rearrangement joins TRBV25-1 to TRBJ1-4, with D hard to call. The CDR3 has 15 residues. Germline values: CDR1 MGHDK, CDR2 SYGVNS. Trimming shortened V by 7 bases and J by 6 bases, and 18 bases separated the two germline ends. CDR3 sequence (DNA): TGTGCCAGCATTGGATACGACGGACGGCATGAAAAACTGTTTTTT. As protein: CASIGYDGRHEKLFF.

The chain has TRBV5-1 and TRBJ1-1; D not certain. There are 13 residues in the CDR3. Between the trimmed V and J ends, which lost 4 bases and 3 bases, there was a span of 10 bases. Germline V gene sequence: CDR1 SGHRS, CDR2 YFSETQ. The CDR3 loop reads CASSQSGDTEAFF. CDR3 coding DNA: TGCGCCAGCAGCCAAAGCGGAGACACTGAAGCTTTCTTT.

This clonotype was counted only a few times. The CDR3, as DNA: TGCAGTGCTAGAGGGGATAGCGGGAGCGTCTACAATGAGCAGTTCTTC. Its translation is CSARGDSGSVYNEQFF. This rearrangement joins TRBV20-1 to TRBJ2-1; 9 bases match TRBD2. The V gene end was trimmed by 1 base and the J gene end by 3 bases; junction bases not matched to a gene: 7. CDR3 length equals 16 residues. Germline V gene sequence: CDR1 DFQATT, CDR2 SNEGSKA (reference sequence).

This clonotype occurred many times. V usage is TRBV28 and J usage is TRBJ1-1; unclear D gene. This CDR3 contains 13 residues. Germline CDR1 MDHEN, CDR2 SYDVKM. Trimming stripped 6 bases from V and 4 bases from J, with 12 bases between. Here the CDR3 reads CASSPGRRTEAFF. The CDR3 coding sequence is TGTGCCAGCAGCCCCGGGAGGCGCACTGAAGCTTTCTTT.